The 11 T cell receptor beta chains reported below all come from one sample, sequenced in a study of blood T cells in healthy people across ages. A J-beta primer mix and a sample-barcoded 5' primer were used in a second PCR of roughly 6 to 12 cycles. One entry per CDR3 protein results from TCRdb running MiXCR on the 5' RACE reads. Among about 720,000 distinct CDR3 sequences, around 25% were seen once, and the ten largest hold under 4%. This sample was shared with a second study, whose subject was T cells of mothers and their children.

Input material: blood. The receptors stem from a boy under 18 in good health.

The chain recombines TRBV9 with TRBJ2-5; 9 nucleotides agree with TRBD2. The J call is doubtful: the DNA matches TRBJ2-1 better. From germline, CDR1 is SGDLS and CDR2 YYNGEE. The CDR3 covers 15 residues. CDR3 amino acids: CASSGGLAPSLEQFF. As DNA, the CDR3 is TGTGCCAGCAGCGGAGGACTAGCGCCGTCGCTTGAGCAGTTCTTC.

The chain has TRBV7-9 and TRBJ1-2; a possible D gene is TRBD1 (5 bases). Trimming took off 4 bases at V and 5 bases at J, with 17 bases between the two ends. CDR3 length: 15 amino acids. CDR1 and CDR2 from the germline V gene are SEHNR and FQNEAQ (reference sequence). The CDR3 reads CASSSDAGTVYGYTF. The CDR3 nucleotides read TGTGCCAGCAGCTCCGACGCCGGGACGGTATATGGCTACACCTTC.

This clonotype was detected a few times. This chain links TRBV20-1 with TRBJ2-1; possibly TRBD1 or TRBD2 for D (5 bases each). Germline V gene lookup returns CDR1 DFQATT and CDR2 SNEGSKA (reference sequence). The CDR3 sequence is 15 residues long. With 6 bases removed from V and 6 bases from J, the gap between germline ends came to 21 bases. The CDR3 nucleotides are TGCAGTGCCAGGGATTGGGTGGGAGAGGGCAATGAGCAGTTCTTC. Its protein is CSARDWVGEGNEQFF.

As to this clonotype: The junction departs from the called germline gene at one end, perhaps through a read error. This chain links TRBV6-6 with TRBJ1-6, with a possible D match to TRBD1 (5 bases). The CDR3 consists of 13 residues. The germline V gene encodes CDR1 MNHNY and CDR2 SVGAGI (reference sequence). CDR3 in DNA: TGTGCCGGCAGGCCCGGGGACGTTTCACCCCTCCACTTT. Residues: CAGRPGDVSPLHF.

This clonotype occurred many times. The genes are TRBV3-1 and TRBJ2-5; D is ambiguous. The V end lost 0 bases, the J end lost 1 base, and 3 bases lay between the germline ends. Germline V lookup: CDR1 LGHDT, CDR2 YNNKEL (reference sequence). The CDR3 is 13 residues long. The CDR3 coding sequence is TGTGCCAGCAGCCAAGACGGCCAAGAGACCCAGTACTTC. Translating gives CASSQDGQETQYF.

The chain uses TRBV7-9 and TRBJ2-7; D unclear. The CDR3 consists of 16 residues. Trimming removed 5 bases at V and 5 bases at J, with 22 bases between. Looked up from germline, CDR1 is SEHNR and CDR2 is FQNEAQ (reference sequence). The CDR3, as DNA: TGTGCCAGCAGCCACTACGAGGTCATAGGTCATAACGAGCAGTACTTC. Protein sequence: CASSHYEVIGHNEQYF.

Only a few counts were recorded for this clonotype. The J gene is TRBJ2-1, the V gene TRBV24-1; 9 bases match TRBD1. Germline loops: CDR1 KGHDR, CDR2 SFDVKD. The CDR3 loop spans 14 amino acids. Trimming cost V 12 bases and J 4 bases; bases outside gene matches: 9. CDR3 protein: CAVEGTGTYNEQFF. The DNA for the CDR3 is TGTGCCGTCGAGGGGACAGGGACATACAATGAGCAGTTCTTC.

The chain uses TRBV28 and TRBJ1-1; 7 bases match TRBD1. This CDR3 is built from 18 residues. V lost 3 bases, J lost 0 bases, and 13 bases stayed unmatched. The germline CDR1 and CDR2 sequences are MDHEN and SYDVKM. The CDR3 DNA is TGTGCCAGCAGTTTTGCCCTTTGGACAGGCGGCATGAACACTGAAGCTTTCTTT. Amino acid sequence: CASSFALWTGGMNTEAFF.

This clonotype was observed at least ten times. In nucleotides, the CDR3 is TGTGCCAGCTGGGGCAGGCACCAAGAGACCCAGTACTTC. It translates to CASWGRHQETQYF. V is TRBV28 and J is TRBJ2-5; weak D call: TRBD1 (5 bases). V dropped 8 bases and J dropped 0 bases, with 10 bases sitting between them. Germline V CDR1 and CDR2: MDHEN, SYDVKM. The CDR3 spans 13 residues.

This chain joins TRBV10-2 and TRBJ2-5; perhaps TRBD2 as D (6 bases). The germline V and J ends were trimmed by 0 bases and 2 bases, with 10 bases remaining between them. This CDR3 has 15 amino acids. CDR1 and CDR2 (germline): WSHSY, SAAADI. The DNA of the CDR3 is TGCGCCAGCAGTGAGTCGGGAGGAGTTCAAGAGACCCAGTACTTC. Amino acid sequence: CASSESGGVQETQYF.

The rearrangement uses TRBV6-5 and TRBJ2-2; D remains unclear. Trimming cost V 0 bases and J 0 bases, with 14 bases left between them. This CDR3 spans 18 amino acids. Germline V gives CDR1 MNHEY, CDR2 SVGAGI. Here the CDR3 reads CASSYSTWQTANTGELFF. The CDR3 bases are TGTGCCAGCAGTTACTCGACGTGGCAGACCGCGAACACCGGGGAGCTGTTTTTT.